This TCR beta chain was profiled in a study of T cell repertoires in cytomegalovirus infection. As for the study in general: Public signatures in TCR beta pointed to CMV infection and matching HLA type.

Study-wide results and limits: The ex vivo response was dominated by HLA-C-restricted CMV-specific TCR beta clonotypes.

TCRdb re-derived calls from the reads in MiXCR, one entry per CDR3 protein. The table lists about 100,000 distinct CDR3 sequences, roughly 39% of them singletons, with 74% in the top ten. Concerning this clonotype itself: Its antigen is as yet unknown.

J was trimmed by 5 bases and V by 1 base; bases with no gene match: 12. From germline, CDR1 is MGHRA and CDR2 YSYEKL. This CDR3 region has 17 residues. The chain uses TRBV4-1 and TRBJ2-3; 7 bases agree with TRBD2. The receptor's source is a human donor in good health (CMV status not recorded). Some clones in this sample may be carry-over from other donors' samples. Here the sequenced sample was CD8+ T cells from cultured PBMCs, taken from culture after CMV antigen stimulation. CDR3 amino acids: CASSQGPGTTVGDTQYF. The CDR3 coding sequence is TGCGCCAGCAGCCAAGGACCCGGGACTACGGTGGGAGATACGCAGTATTTT.